Listed below are T cell receptor beta chains from one sample, sequenced in a study of blood T cells in healthy people across ages. From the 5' RACE reads, TCRdb called clonotypes with MiXCR, one entry per CDR3 protein. The table shows approximately 730,000 distinct CDR3 sequences, with around 46% occurring only once. The sequenced sample consisted of blood. The receptor source for this set is a woman aged 60-70 years in good health. CDR3s include the opening cysteine and the closing phenylalanine or tryptophan. The order of the fields is D gene, V gene, CDR3 protein. D genes are given only for firm matches.

>TRBD2|TRBV30
CAWSYGGALGSEQYF
>TRBD1|TRBV7-6
CASSSGTGALPGAFF
>-|TRBV6-5
CASSYSMGRSEKLFF
>TRBD1|TRBV10-2
CASSESGTAYQPQHF
>-|TRBV5-1
CASTIGGSYEQYF
>-|TRBV7-2
CASRLGGTGELFF
>TRBD2|TRBV5-1
CASSSGGVSYNEQFF
>-|TRBV6-5
CASLERGGGYTF
>-|TRBV10-3
CAISEITDTQYF
>-|TRBV12-3/TRBV12-4
CASSQLTGITGELFF
>TRBD2|TRBV4-2
CASSQARGVGTGELFF
>-|TRBV7-2
CASSLGVRNTEAFF
>-|TRBV10-3
CAISESSCREGQPQHF
>-|TRBV9
CASSVADSRSYNEQFF
>-|TRBV5-1
CASRVESPPGANVLTF
>-|TRBV2
CASSDVNIQYF
>-|TRBV7-2
CASSLGHGQTQYF
>-|TRBV10-3
CAISEARRNTEAFF
>-|TRBV29-1
CSGGTTGTDTQYF
>-|TRBV27
CASSLSVGGGQETQYF
>-|TRBV10-3
CAIALGGRIGDEQFF
>TRBD2|TRBV13
CASSLGRLAGATDTQYF
>-|TRBV6-6
CASSFRDALGEQFF
>-|TRBV12-3/TRBV12-4
CASTLAPLRDTQYF
>TRBD2|TRBV7-2
CASSLAPGRGPPTDTQYF
>TRBD1|TRBV7-3
CASSTGQGGPDTQYF
>-|TRBV7-2
CASTPPGGNGAGLETQYF
>-|TRBV5-1
CASSLEGAGPNQPQHF
>TRBD2|TRBV11-1
CASSPTSGRIKNIQYF
>-|TRBV5-1
CASSLVRVVGARVTYEQYF
>TRBD1|TRBV28
CVSSSTGTGHNEQFF
>-|TRBV20-1
CSARESTGGGKNIQYF
>-|TRBV27
CASSFSDPGYRYEQYF
>TRBD2|TRBV6-4
CASSGLAGVGNEQFF
>-|TRBV3-1
CASQRETNTGELFF
>-|TRBV6-1
CASSEGASRNQPQHF
>TRBD1|TRBV9
CASSERDSLYNEQFF
>-|TRBV25-1
CASSVTTYEQYF
>-|TRBV12-3/TRBV12-4
CASSALPGDGYTF
>TRBD2|TRBV27
CASSRPTSGGENEQFF
>-|TRBV6-5
CASSSNTGSEQFF
>TRBD2|TRBV12-3/TRBV12-4
CVSSSTSGSYNEQFF
>TRBD2|TRBV27
CASSAPGLAGGMETQYF
>TRBD2|TRBV9
CASSVSGLNNEQYF
>-|TRBV7-2
CASSPSSYEQYF
>TRBD2|TRBV12-3/TRBV12-4
CASSPQRLAGTYNKQFF
>-|TRBV5-1
CASSLGGRENEQYF
>-|TRBV7-2
CASSLEVFRGNPPQHF
>TRBD1|TRBV24-1
CATSDGTGAYQETQYF
>-|TRBV20-1
CSAKGGSGYTF
>TRBD1|TRBV20-1
CSAWDRDDYGYTF
>TRBD2|TRBV14
CASSHRTSGFTDTQYF